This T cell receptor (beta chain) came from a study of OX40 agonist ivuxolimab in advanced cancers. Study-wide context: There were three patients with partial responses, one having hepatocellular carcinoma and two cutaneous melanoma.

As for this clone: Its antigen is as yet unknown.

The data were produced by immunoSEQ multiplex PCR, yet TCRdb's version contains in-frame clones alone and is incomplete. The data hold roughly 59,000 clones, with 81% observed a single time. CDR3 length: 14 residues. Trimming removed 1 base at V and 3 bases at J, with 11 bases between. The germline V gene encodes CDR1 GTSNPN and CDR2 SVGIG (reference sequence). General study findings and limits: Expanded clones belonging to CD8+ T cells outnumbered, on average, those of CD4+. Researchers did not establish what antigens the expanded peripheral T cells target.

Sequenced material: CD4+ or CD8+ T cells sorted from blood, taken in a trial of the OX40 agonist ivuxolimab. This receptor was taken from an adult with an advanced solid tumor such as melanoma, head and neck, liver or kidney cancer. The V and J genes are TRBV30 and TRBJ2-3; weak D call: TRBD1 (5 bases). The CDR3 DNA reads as TGTGCCTGGAGTGATCAGAAGGGGACAGATACGCAGTATTTT. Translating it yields CAWSDQKGTDTQYF.